This TCR beta chain emerged from a study of CD8 T cells in ankylosing spondylitis. Note on this clonotype: Antigen unknown.

The V segment lost 2 bases and the J segment 2 bases; nucleotides outside the gene matches: 15. The CDR3 is 18 residues long. Germline V lookup: CDR1 SGHRS, CDR2 YFSETQ. TCRdb independently ran MiXCR on the 5' RACE reads; one entry per CDR3 protein. The table lists just under 350,000 distinct CDR3 sequences, around 15% of them singletons, with around 0.99% in the top ten. Findings of the study overall: Disease-linked clones were reportedly significantly enriched in matched ankylosing spondylitis synovial fluid. In ankylosing spondylitis blood, a motif of seven to nine highly homologous TCR beta variants appeared characteristic.

The chain recombines TRBV5-1 with TRBJ1-1; 7 nucleotides line up with TRBD1. The sample consisted of blood, either unsorted or a sorted T cell fraction (not recorded which). The TCR comes from a male donor with ankylosing spondylitis or in good health (not recorded which). CDR3 in amino acids: CASSLLSPTGSSNTEAFF. DNA for the CDR3: TGCGCCAGCAGCTTACTGTCCCCGACAGGGTCATCAAACACTGAAGCTTTCTTT.